The sequence of this T cell receptor beta chain was determined in a study of T cell responses to AZD1222 COVID-19 vaccine. The table came from immunoSEQ multiplex PCR; TCRdb's copy has only in-frame clones and leaves some out. This sample has approximately 89,000 clones, with 86% found just once. Per the germline V gene, CDR1 is SNHLY and CDR2 is FYNNEI. V trimming: 8 bases; J trimming: 3 bases; junction bases outside the gene matches: 7. CDR3 length: 13 amino acids. The input for sequencing was peripheral blood, taken 28 days after the second AZD1222 dose. The source is an adult who received the AZD1222 COVID-19 vaccine. The chain carries TRBV2 and TRBJ2-7; TRBD1 agrees at 7 bases. DNA of the CDR3: TGTGCCAGCTTTTCCGGGACAGTCTACGAGCAGTACTTC. This translates into CASFSGTVYEQYF.